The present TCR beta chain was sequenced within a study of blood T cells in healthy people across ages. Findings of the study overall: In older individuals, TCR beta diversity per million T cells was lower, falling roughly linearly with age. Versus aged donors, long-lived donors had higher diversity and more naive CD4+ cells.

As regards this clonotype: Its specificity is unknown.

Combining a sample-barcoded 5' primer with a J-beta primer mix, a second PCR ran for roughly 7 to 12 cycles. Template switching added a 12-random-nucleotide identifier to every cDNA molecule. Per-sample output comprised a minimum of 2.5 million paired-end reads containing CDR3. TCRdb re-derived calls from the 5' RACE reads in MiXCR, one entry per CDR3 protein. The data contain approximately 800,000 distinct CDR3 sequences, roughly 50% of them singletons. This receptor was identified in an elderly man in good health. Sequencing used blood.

DNA for the CDR3: TGTGCCAGCAGCCCGACACCGGGATGGTACCAAGAGACCCAGTACTTC. It is translated as CASSPTPGWYQETQYF. The J gene is TRBJ2-5, the V gene TRBV5-5; possible D gene TRBD2, 5 bases. This CDR3 has 16 residues. V was cut by 4 bases and J by 0 bases, with 16 bases left in between. Germline V gene sequence: CDR1 SGHKS, CDR2 YYEKEE (reference sequence).